A single sample is the source of the 9 T cell receptor beta chains below, sequenced in a study of T cells expressing NK-cell markers. TCRdb reprocessed the 5' RACE reads and keeps a single row for each CDR3 protein, giving no DNA. This table lists 200,000 to 300,000 distinct CDR3 sequences. The sample consisted of blood T cells: a sorted CD56 or NKG2C T cell subset, CD4+ or CD8+ T cells, or bulk PBMC T cells (not recorded which). These receptors were obtained from a man aged 18 to 29 in good health.

The chain employs TRBV18 and TRBJ2-6; absent DNA, TCRdb's TRBD1 call cannot be checked. CDR1 is KGHSH, CDR2 LQKENI, per germline. This CDR3 comprises 16 residues. Here the CDR3 reads CASSPTAVSGANVLTF.

The V call is TRBV6-5, the J call TRBJ2-5; TCRdb returns TRBD1, unconfirmable since there is no DNA. The CDR3 extends over 13 amino acids. CDR1 is MNHEY and CDR2 is SVGAGI in the germline V gene. CDR3 in amino acids: CASRRGGLETQYF.

The J gene is TRBJ2-1, the V gene TRBV12-3 or TRBV12-4; the TRBD1 assignment by TCRdb is unverifiable without DNA. There are 15 residues in the CDR3. CDR3: CASRQWDRGVDEQFF.

The rearrangement links TRBV7-2 to TRBJ1-1. The CDR3 has 13 residues. Germline CDR1 is SGHTA and CDR2 is FQGNSA. CDR3 sequence: CASTGQPNTEAFF.

The gene calls are TRBV9 and TRBJ1-3. Germline lookup yields CDR1 SGDLS and CDR2 YYNGEE. The CDR3 length is 15 residues. CDR3 in amino acids: CASSVDIRSGNTIYF.

The rearrangement links TRBV4-3 to TRBJ2-1; the TCRdb D gene call, TRBD1, has no DNA to confirm it. The germline gives CDR1 LGHNA, CDR2 YSLEER. This CDR3 is 16 amino acids long. This CDR3 is CASSQDLAPIDNEQFF.

This sequence joins TRBV28 and TRBJ2-7; there is no DNA to check the TCRdb D call of TRBD1. This CDR3 has 14 amino acids. In germline, CDR1 is MDHEN, CDR2 SYDVKM. The CDR3 loop reads CASRGPRENYEQYF. Filled out from reference TRBV28 and TRBJ2-7, the complete variable domain reads DVKVTQSSRYLVKRTGEKVFLECVQDMDHENMFWYRQDPGLGLRLIYFSYDVKMKEKGDIPEGYSVSREKKERFSLILESASTNQTSMYLCASRGPRENYEQYFGPGTRLTVT.

The chain is built from TRBV12-3 or TRBV12-4 and TRBJ2-2; the D gene TCRdb calls, TRBD2, cannot be checked with no DNA. The CDR3 is 17 residues long. This CDR3 is CASSFSGSLRGSGELFF.

The chain carries TRBV10-3 and TRBJ2-7; the TCRdb D gene call, TRBD1, has no DNA to confirm it. This CDR3 is 14 amino acids long. CDR1 is ENHRY, CDR2 SYGVKD, per germline. CDR3: CAIRGTSDLSEQYF.